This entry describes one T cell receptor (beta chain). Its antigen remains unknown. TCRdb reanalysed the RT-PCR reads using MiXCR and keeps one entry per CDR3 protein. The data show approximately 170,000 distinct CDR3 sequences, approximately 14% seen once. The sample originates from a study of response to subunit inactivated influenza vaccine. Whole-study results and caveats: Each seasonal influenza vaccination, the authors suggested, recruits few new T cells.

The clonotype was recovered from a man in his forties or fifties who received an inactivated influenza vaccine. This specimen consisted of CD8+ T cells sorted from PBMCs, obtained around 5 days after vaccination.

The CDR3 DNA sequence: TGTGCCAGTATTGGCGGGGGCAAGTACGAGCAGTACTTC. It specifies CASIGGGKYEQYF. The chain joins TRBV6-6 to TRBJ2-7; D may be TRBD2 (7 bases). Germline assignment: CDR1 MNHNY and CDR2 SVGAGI (reference sequence). V was shortened by 9 bases and J by 4 bases, with 16 bases between the two germline ends. The CDR3 length is 13 residues.